This T cell receptor (beta chain) derives from a study of T cell responses to AZD1222 COVID-19 vaccine. Germline V gene lookup returns CDR1 SGHRS and CDR2 YFSETQ. The germline V and J ends were trimmed by 0 bases and 4 bases, with 12 bases remaining between them. This CDR3 has 15 residues. TCRdb's table, derived via immunoSEQ multiplex PCR, lists solely in-frame clones and lacks some. The data contain 150,000 to 200,000 clones, roughly 92% of them seen just once; the ten biggest clones take up approximately 0.69%. This rearrangement joins TRBV5-1 to TRBJ2-3; unclear D gene. The specimen comprised peripheral blood, sampled on day 0 of AZD1222 vaccination. This TCR derives from an adult in good health. The CDR3 DNA reads TGCGCCAGCAGCTTGGAGGGAAGAGACCCAGATACGCAGTATTTT. Its protein product is CASSLEGRDPDTQYF. The full variable domain, completed using reference TRBV5-1 and TRBJ2-3, is KAGVTQTPRYLIKTRGQQVTLSCSPISGHRSVSWYQQTPGQGLQFLFEYFSETQRNKGNFPGRFSGRQFSNSRSEMNVSTLELGDSALYLCASSLEGRDPDTQYFGPGTRLTVL.